The 5 T cell receptor beta chains in this list originate from one sample, sequenced in a study of OX40 agonist ivuxolimab in advanced cancers. Clones were sequenced by immunoSEQ multiplex PCR, and TCRdb holds only the in-frame ones, with some missing. This sample yields just over 95,000 clones, of which approximately 86% are seen a single time; 3.8% belongs to the top ten. The sequencing used CD4+ or CD8+ T cells sorted from blood, collected in a trial of the OX40 agonist ivuxolimab. The receptors were sampled from an adult with an advanced solid tumor such as melanoma, head and neck, liver or kidney cancer.

This clone has just a few counts. The rearrangement links TRBV15 to TRBJ2-7, with TRBD1 as a possible D gene (6 bases). V was clipped by 4 bases and J by 3 bases, with 16 bases between them. This CDR3 region has 15 residues. From germline, CDR1 is LNHNV and CDR2 YYDKDF (reference sequence). CDR3 sequence: CATSMDRRGNYEQYF. For the CDR3, the DNA is TGTGCCACCAGCATGGACAGAAGGGGTAACTACGAGCAGTACTTC.

This clone occurred once. The chain uses TRBV28 and TRBJ2-1; D is unresolved. V gave up 3 bases and J gave up 8 bases, with 8 bases separating them. Germline V gene data show CDR1 as MDHEN and CDR2 as SYDVKM. CDR3 length equals 12 residues. This CDR3 is CASSFRWDEQFF. The DNA of the CDR3 is TGTGCCAGCAGTTTTAGATGGGATGAGCAGTTCTTC. Variable domain in full (rest from reference TRBV28 and TRBJ2-1): DVKVTQSSRYLVKRTGEKVFLECVQDMDHENMFWYRQDPGLGLRLIYFSYDVKMKEKGDIPEGYSVSREKKERFSLILESASTNQTSMYLCASSFRWDEQFFGPGTRLTVL.

This chain uses TRBV15 with TRBJ1-3; no definite D call. This CDR3 comprises 16 residues. CDR1 LNHNV and CDR2 YYDKDF come from the germline V gene (reference sequence). V was cut by 4 bases and J by 5 bases, with 18 bases left in between. The CDR3 is CATSTLPEQPRNTIYF. CDR3 coding DNA: TGTGCCACCAGCACCCTCCCCGAGCAACCTCGAAACACCATATATTTT.

This clone was seen only once. This CDR3 is CARPHGTDTQYF. CDR3 sequence (DNA): TGTGCCAGGCCCCACGGGACAGATACGCAGTATTTT. The gene calls are TRBV7-5 and TRBJ2-3; the table gives TRBD2 as D, unverified against the DNA. TRBV7-5 is termed a pseudogene. The CDR3 spans 12 residues.

For the CDR3, the DNA is TGCGCCAGCAGACGAACTAGCGGTAGCACAGATACGCAGTATTTT. This translates into CASRRTSGSTDTQYF. The chain links TRBV5-1 to TRBJ2-3, with 8 bases aligning to TRBD2. Looked up from germline, CDR1 is SGHRS and CDR2 is YFSETQ. V lost 5 bases, J lost 0 bases, and 5 bases stayed unmatched. CDR3 length: 15 amino acids.